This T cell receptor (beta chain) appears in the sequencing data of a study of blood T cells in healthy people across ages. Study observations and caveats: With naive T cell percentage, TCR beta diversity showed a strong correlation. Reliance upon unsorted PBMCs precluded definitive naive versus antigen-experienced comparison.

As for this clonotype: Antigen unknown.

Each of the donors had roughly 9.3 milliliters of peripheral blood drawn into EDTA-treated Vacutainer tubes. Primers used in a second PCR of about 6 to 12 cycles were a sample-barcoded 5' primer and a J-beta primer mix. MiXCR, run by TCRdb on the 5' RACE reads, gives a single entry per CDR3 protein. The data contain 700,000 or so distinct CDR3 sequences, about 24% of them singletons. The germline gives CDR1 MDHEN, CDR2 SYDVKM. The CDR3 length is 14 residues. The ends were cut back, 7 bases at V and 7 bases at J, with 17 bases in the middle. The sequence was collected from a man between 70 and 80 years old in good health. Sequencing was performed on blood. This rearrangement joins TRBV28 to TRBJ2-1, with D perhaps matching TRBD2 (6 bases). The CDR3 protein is CASIRRRGWNEQFF. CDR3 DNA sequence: TGTGCCAGCATTCGTAGGCGGGGTTGGAATGAGCAGTTCTTC.